Listed below are T cell receptor beta chains from one sample, sequenced in a study of shared clonotypes between healthy human individuals. Clones were read by immunoSEQ multiplex PCR, and TCRdb kept only the in-frame ones, dropping some. The data show hundreds of thousands of clones, with about 95% seen just once and 0.055% to 0.075% held by the top ten. Sequenced input: naive CD4+ T cells sorted from blood. All receptors derive from a woman between 25 and 40 years old in good health. The conserved cysteine and the conserved F or W are not part of the CDR3 here. D genes are given only for firm matches.

d_gene,v_gene,j_gene,len,CDR3aa
NA,TRBV7-9,TRBJ2-1,11,ASSFQGYNEQF
TRBD1,TRBV5-4,TRBJ2-5,13,ASSTRTGGRETQY
TRBD2,TRBV19,TRBJ2-1,13,ASSPTSGTYNEQF
NA,TRBV4-1,NA,14,ASSPLGRSYPYEQY
NA,TRBV11-2,TRBJ2-1,14,ASSPSFAGSYNEQF
TRBD1,TRBV28,TRBJ2-3,13,ASLGRDRGSDTQY
TRBD1,TRBV18,TRBJ2-5,13,ASSSIRQGQETQY
NA,TRBV10-3,TRBJ1-5,13,AISELAGTSQPQH
TRBD2,TRBV5-6,NA,14,ASSRSTVSGSYEQY
NA,TRBV5-4,TRBJ2-7,13,ASSLAGFYAYEQY
NA,TRBV28,TRBJ2-7,16,ASSLKRQSTPHSYEQY
NA,TRBV5-5,TRBJ1-1,12,ASRRFSGGTEAF
NA,TRBV6-5,TRBJ1-1,10,ASSYSNTEAF
NA,TRBV4-1,TRBJ2-4,14,ASSLSRRGDLNIQY
NA,TRBV7-2,TRBJ2-3,11,ASSLAGFDTQY
TRBD1,TRBV2,TRBJ1-2,14,ASSEDRQGWGYGYT
TRBD1,TRBV7-9,TRBJ1-2,13,ASSLDTGGRYGYT
NA,TRBV9,NA,12,ASSETYVAHEQY
NA,TRBV28,TRBJ2-7,10,ASSLSSYEQY
NA,TRBV15,TRBJ2-7,13,ATSSRVSGAYEQY
NA,TRBV18,TRBJ1-3,15,ASSPLQSRNSGNTIY
TRBD1,TRBV11-3,TRBJ2-7,13,ASSLGQGAHYEQY